What follows is one T cell receptor (beta chain) and its context. Its antigen remains unidentified. Sequenced patients had shown CD8+CD57+ cell expansion by flow cytometry. Severe acquired aplastic anemia was present in every patient. This specimen belongs to a study of CD8+CD57+ T cells in acquired aplastic anemia. On the study more broadly: The study obtained an average of 3.2 ug of DNA from sorted CD4+ and CD8+ cells.

Genomic DNA acted as the template from which TCR beta VDJ combination and CDR3 sequence profiling were carried out. TCRdb re-called the reads with MiXCR, one entry per CDR3 protein. This table holds around 500,000 distinct CDR3 sequences, approximately 32% found once. Study-wide findings and caveats: Overlapping CD8+ CDR3 repertoires of patients and controls contained approximately 29 shared sequences.

The length of the CDR3 is 14 residues. Trimming cost V 1 base and J 1 base, with 7 bases left between them. In germline, CDR1 is SGHVS, CDR2 FQNEAQ. The sample was sorted CD4+, CD8+, or CD8+CD57+ T cells (not recorded which) from PBMCs. V and J are TRBV7-8 and TRBJ1-1; D gene uncertain. The source of this sequence is a human donor with aplastic anemia. CDR3 region: CASSLGRENTEAFF. The CDR3 DNA is TGTGCCAGCAGCTTAGGTCGGGAGAACACTGAAGCTTTCTTT.